The T cell receptor (beta chain) described here comes from a study of cytomegalovirus exposure and HLA in healthy donors. Looking at the study overall: It was reported in a later analysis that the 120 or so validation repertoires used the same platform as the roughly 670 first-cohort repertoires. Study-wide results and limits: The classifier, whose performance was assessed in both the original and validation cohorts, reportedly diagnosed cytomegalovirus status with high specificity and sensitivity. Investigators reported some 150 TCR beta chains as tied to cytomegalovirus.

Repertoires were generated with immunoSEQ multiplex PCR, while TCRdb's copy carries only in-frame clones and drops some. The repertoire holds some 66,000 clones, with nearly 98% as singletons. This CDR3 is built from 13 residues. Germline CDR1 reads MNHEY; CDR2 reads SMNVEV (reference sequence). With 4 bases removed from V and 0 bases from J, the gap between germline ends came to 6 bases. This clone was counted a single time. Its antigen is not known. The sample taken for sequencing was PBMCs. The TCR comes from a woman aged 18-29 years in good health and CMV-seropositive. The chain is built from TRBV27 and TRBJ2-5, with unresolved D. The DNA of the CDR3 is TGTGCCAGCAGTTCCCCGTACCAAGAGACCCAGTACTTC. This gives the protein CASSSPYQETQYF.